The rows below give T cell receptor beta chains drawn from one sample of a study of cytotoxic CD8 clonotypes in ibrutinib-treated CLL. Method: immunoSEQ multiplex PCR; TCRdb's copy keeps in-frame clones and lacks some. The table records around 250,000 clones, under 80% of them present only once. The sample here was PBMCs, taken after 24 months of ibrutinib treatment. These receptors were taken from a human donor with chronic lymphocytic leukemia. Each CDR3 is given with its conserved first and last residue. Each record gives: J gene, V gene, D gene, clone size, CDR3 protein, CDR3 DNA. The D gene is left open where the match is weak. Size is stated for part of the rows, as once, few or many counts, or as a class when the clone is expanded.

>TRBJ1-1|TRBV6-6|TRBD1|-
CASSLTRQGGTEAFF
TGTGCCAGCAGCCTTACCCGACAGGGAGGAACTGAAGCTTTCTTT
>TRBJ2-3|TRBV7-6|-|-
CASSLVDPPDTQYF
TGTGCCAGCAGCTTAGTGGACCCCCCAGATACGCAGTATTTT
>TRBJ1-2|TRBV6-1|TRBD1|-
CASSVFRGNGYTF
TGTGCCAGCAGTGTTTTCAGGGGGAACGGCTACACCTTC
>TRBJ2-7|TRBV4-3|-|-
CASSPSEALGSDYEQYF
TGCGCCAGCAGCCCCTCCGAAGCTTTAGGCTCGGACTACGAGCAGTACTTC
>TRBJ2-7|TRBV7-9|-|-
CASSPVRYSYEQYF
TGTGCCAGCAGCCCCGTCCGGTACTCCTACGAGCAGTACTTC
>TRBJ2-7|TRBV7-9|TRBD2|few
CASSPNRDYVSYEQYF
TGTGCCAGCAGCCCAAACCGGGACTATGTCTCCTACGAGCAGTACTTC
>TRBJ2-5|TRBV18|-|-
CASSPRGDQETQYF
TGTGCCAGCTCACCACGAGGGGACCAAGAGACCCAGTACTTC
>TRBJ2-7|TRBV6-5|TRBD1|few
CASSYPQGNEQYF
TGTGCCAGCAGTTACCCACAGGGGAATGAGCAGTACTTC
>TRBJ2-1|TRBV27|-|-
CASSFADWAYNEQFF
TGTGCCAGCAGTTTCGCGGACTGGGCCTACAATGAGCAGTTCTTC
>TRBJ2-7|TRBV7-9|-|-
CASSLIGFGTPYEQYF
TGTGCCAGCAGCTTAATTGGGTTTGGGACCCCATACGAGCAGTACTTC
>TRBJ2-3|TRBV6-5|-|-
CASSYSVGNTDTQYF
TGTGCCAGCAGTTACTCGGTGGGGAACACAGATACGCAGTATTTT
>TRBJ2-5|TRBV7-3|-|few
CASSLTPGEETQYF
TGTGCCAGCAGCTTAACCCCCGGGGAAGAGACCCAGTACTTC
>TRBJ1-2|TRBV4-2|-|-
CASSQDLGTGYGYTF
TGTGCCAGCAGCCAAGATCTGGGGACCGGCTATGGCTACACCTTC
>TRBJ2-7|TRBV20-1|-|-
CSARPPYEQYF
TGCAGTGCTCGACCCCCGTACGAGCAGTACTTC
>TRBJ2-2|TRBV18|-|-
CASSQSSSVGAELFF
TGTGCCAGCTCACAGTCGTCTAGCGTCGGCGCAGAGCTGTTTTTT
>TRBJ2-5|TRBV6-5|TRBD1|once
CASTRGSQETQYF
TGTGCCAGTACCAGGGGGAGCCAAGAGACCCAGTACTTC
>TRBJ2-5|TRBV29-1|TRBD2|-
CSVDGIAGGKQETQYF
TGCAGCGTTGATGGAATAGCGGGTGGGAAACAAGAGACCCAGTACTTC
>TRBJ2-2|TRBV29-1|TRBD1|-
CSVARGIPTGELFF
TGCAGCGTTGCCAGGGGGATCCCTACCGGGGAGCTGTTTTTT
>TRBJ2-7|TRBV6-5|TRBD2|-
CASRPRPSGEQYF
TGTGCCAGCAGACCGCGCCCTAGCGGCGAGCAGTACTTC
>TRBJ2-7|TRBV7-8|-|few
CASSSWGQGGEQYF
TGTGCCAGCAGCTCATGGGGGCAGGGGGGCGAGCAGTACTTC
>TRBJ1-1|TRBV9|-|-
CASSVAGGGDTEAFF
TGTGCCAGCAGCGTGGCCGGTGGGGGAGACACTGAAGCTTTCTTT
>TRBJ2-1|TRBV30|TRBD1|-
CAWSGGQGSHSYNEQFF
TGTGCCTGGAGTGGGGGACAGGGGTCCCATTCCTACAATGAGCAGTTCTTC
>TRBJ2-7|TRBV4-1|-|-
CASSQDQPTATTTYEQYF
TGCGCCAGCAGCCAAGACCAGCCGACAGCCACCACAACCTACGAGCAGTACTTC
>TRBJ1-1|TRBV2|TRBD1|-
CASRTTGMNTEAFF
TGTGCCAGCAGAACGACAGGGATGAACACTGAAGCTTTCTTT
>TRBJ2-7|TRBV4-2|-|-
CASSQDSTSRGSEQYF
TGTGCCAGCAGCCAAGATTCTACTAGCAGGGGTAGCGAGCAGTACTTC
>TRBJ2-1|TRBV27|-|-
CASSLGRVSSNEQFF
TGTGCCAGCAGTTTGGGGCGGGTCTCAAGCAATGAGCAGTTCTTC
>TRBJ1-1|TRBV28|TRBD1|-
CASSFAGTGLNLDIKF
TGTGCCAGCAGTTTCGCCGGGACAGGACTCAATTTGGACATCAAATTT
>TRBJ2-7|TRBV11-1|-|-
CASSLERAPYEQYF
TGTGCCAGCAGCTTAGAGCGGGCTCCGTACGAGCAGTACTTC
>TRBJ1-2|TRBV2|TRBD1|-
CASRPRDRGRGYTF
TGTGCCAGCAGGCCCCGGGACAGGGGTCGCGGCTACACCTTC
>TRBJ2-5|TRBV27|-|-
CASSLSWLGETQYF
TGTGCCAGCAGTTTATCGTGGTTGGGGGAGACCCAGTACTTC